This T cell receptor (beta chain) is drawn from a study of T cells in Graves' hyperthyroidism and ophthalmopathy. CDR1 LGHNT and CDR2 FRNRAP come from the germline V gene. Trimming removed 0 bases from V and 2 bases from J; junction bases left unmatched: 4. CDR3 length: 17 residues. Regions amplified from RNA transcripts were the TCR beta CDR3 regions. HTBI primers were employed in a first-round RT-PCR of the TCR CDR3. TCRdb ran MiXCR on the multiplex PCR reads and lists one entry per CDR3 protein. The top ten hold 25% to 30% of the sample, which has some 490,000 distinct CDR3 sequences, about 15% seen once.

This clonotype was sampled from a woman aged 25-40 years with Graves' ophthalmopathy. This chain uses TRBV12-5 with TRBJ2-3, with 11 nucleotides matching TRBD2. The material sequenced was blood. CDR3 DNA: TGTGCTAGTGGTTTGGTACAGGGACTAGCGGACACAGATACGCAGTATTTT. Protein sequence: CASGLVQGLADTDTQYF. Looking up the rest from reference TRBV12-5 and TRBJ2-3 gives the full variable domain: DARVTQTPRHKVTEMGQEVTMRCQPILGHNTVFWYRQTMMQGLELLAYFRNRAPLDDSGMPKDRFSAEMPDATLATLKIQPSEPRDSAVYFCASGLVQGLADTDTQYFGPGTRLTVL.